The present T cell receptor beta chain was sequenced within a study of breast tumors, draining lymph nodes, adjacent tissues. Regarding the study as a whole: Most tumor T cells seemingly derive from lymph node, then expand in tumor. The lymph node origin of tumor T cells was framed as consistent with a hypothesis, not demonstrated.

Axillary draining lymph nodes of breast cancer patients supplied the node samples. This clonotype has at least ten counts. No antigen is known for it. TCRdb processed the multiplex PCR reads anew with MiXCR; each CDR3 protein has one entry. The sample includes 200,000 or so distinct CDR3 sequences, roughly 31% seen only once; the top ten take roughly 4.3%. This TCR came from a female donor with breast cancer. Some clones in this sample may be carry-over from other donors' samples. Sequences were obtained from axillary lymph node tissue.

CDR3 nucleotide sequence: TGTGCCAGCAGCTTAGACGGGTCGGACTATGGCTACACCTTC. As protein: CASSLDGSDYGYTF. The genes are TRBV7-8 and TRBJ1-2; no definite D call. This CDR3 is built from 14 residues. V lost 1 base and J lost 3, with 9 bases in between. CDR1 and CDR2 from the germline V gene are SGHVS and FQNEAQ.